The clone carrying this T cell receptor (beta chain) was recorded once. This specimen belongs to a study of siplizumab effects on memory and regulatory T cells. Germline V gene sequence: CDR1 SGHRS, CDR2 YFSETQ. V was trimmed by 5 bases and J by 4 bases, leaving 15 bases between them. There are 15 residues in the CDR3. Libraries were prepared by immunoSEQ multiplex PCR; TCRdb keeps only in-frame clonotypes and omits some of them. The sample has about 100,000 clones, approximately 91% seen once. The V call is TRBV5-1, the J call TRBJ2-2; TRBD2 might be the D (5 bases). The receptor was derived from a human donor in good health. Sequences were obtained from non-Treg CD4+ T cells sorted from blood. The CDR3 DNA follows: TGCGCCAGCAGGGCGGCTAGCCATACCACCGGGGAGCTGTTTTTT. It is translated as CASRAASHTTGELFF.